This is a list of T cell receptor beta chains from one sample in a study of blood T cell repertoires in COVID-19. Libraries were prepared by immunoSEQ multiplex PCR; TCRdb keeps only in-frame clonotypes and omits some of them. The sample lists about 270,000 clones, roughly 86% occurring once. Material for sequencing was peripheral blood. The origin of the receptors is a middle-aged man with active or convalescent COVID-19. CDR3s include the opening cysteine and the closing phenylalanine or tryptophan. A D gene is named only where the DNA matches it firmly. Rows may omit the clone size; those that give it use once, few, many or a size class.

J,size,V,D,CDR3,DNA
TRBJ1-1,-,TRBV7-9,-,CASSSHNTPNTEAFF,TGTGCCAGCAGCTCACATAATACACCAAACACTGAAGCTTTCTTT
TRBJ2-2,-,TRBV9,-,CASSAPSLSGTGELFF,TGTGCCAGCAGCGCTCCGTCCTTGTCAGGCACCGGGGAGCTGTTTTTT
TRBJ1-6,-,TRBV2,-,CASDLIPGNPLHF,TGTGCCAGCGACCTCATCCCGGGAAACCCCCTCCACTTT
TRBJ1-2,-,TRBV20-1,-,CSAPGGSGYTF,TGCAGTGCTCCCGGAGGGAGCGGCTACACCTTC
TRBJ2-6,-,TRBV10-3,-,CAISAGALSGANVLTF,TGTGCCATCAGTGCAGGGGCCCTCTCTGGGGCCAACGTCCTGACTTTC
TRBJ1-5,once,TRBV6-1,-,CASSEALGTSLGPQHF,TGTGCCAGCAGTGAAGCGTTGGGCACCTCGCTGGGGCCCCAGCATTTT
TRBJ2-4,-,TRBV12-3/TRBV12-4,-,CASSFRSLQYF,TGTGCCAGCAGTTTTCGGTCCCTGCAGTACTTC
TRBJ2-1,-,TRBV29-1,TRBD2,CSGRTGGSYNEQFF,TGCAGCGGCAGGACGGGGGGTTCCTACAATGAGCAGTTCTTC
TRBJ2-5,once,TRBV11-2,-,CASSLLTDQETQYF,TGTGCCAGCAGCTTATTAACAGACCAAGAGACCCAGTACTTC
TRBJ1-2,-,TRBV15,-,CATSRDTRSYGYTF,TGTGCCACCAGCAGAGATACCAGATCCTATGGCTACACCTTC
TRBJ2-7,-,TRBV5-1,TRBD2,CASSLAETSGGPREQYF,TGCGCCAGCAGCTTGGCGGAGACTAGCGGGGGCCCTCGGGAGCAGTACTTC
TRBJ2-2,-,TRBV7-3,TRBD2,CASSQMLAGVYTGELFF,TGTGCCAGCAGTCAAATGTTAGCGGGAGTGTACACCGGGGAGCTGTTTTTT
TRBJ2-3,-,TRBV14,-,CASSQVPGVGTDTQYF,TGTGCCAGCAGCCAAGTTCCAGGGGTTGGCACAGATACGCAGTATTTT
TRBJ2-3,-,TRBV7-2,-,CASSPGRLPSTDTQYF,TGTGCCAGCAGCCCAGGGAGGTTGCCTAGCACAGATACGCAGTATTTT
TRBJ1-5,-,TRBV19,-,CASSIVGGGNQPQHF,TGTGCCAGTAGTATAGTCGGCGGGGGGAATCAGCCCCAGCATTTT
TRBJ2-5,-,TRBV27,TRBD2,CASSLSSLAGWQETQYF,TGTGCCAGCAGTTTATCGTCCCTAGCGGGGTGGCAAGAGACCCAGTACTTC
TRBJ2-5,-,TRBV2,-,CASSEAYETQYF,TGTGCCAGCAGTGAAGCGTATGAGACCCAGTACTTC
TRBJ2-3,-,TRBV2,TRBD2,CASSTAGTSGLSMNTQYF,TGTGCCAGCAGTACCGCCGGGACTAGCGGCCTTTCAATGAATACGCAGTATTTT
TRBJ2-7,-,TRBV27,TRBD2,CASRTSREGKYEQYF,TGTGCCAGCAGAACCAGCCGGGAGGGCAAGTACGAGCAGTACTTC
TRBJ2-7,-,TRBV24-1,TRBD2,CATSDSMTSGGYYEQYF,TGTGCCACCAGTGATTCGATGACTAGCGGGGGATACTACGAGCAGTACTTC
TRBJ1-4,-,TRBV18,TRBD1,CASSAGQTNEKLFF,TGTGCCAGCTCAGCGGGACAGACTAATGAAAAACTGTTTTTT
TRBJ2-5,-,TRBV6-1,TRBD1,CASSEWESGQKETQYF,TGTGCCAGCAGTGAATGGGAATCGGGACAGAAAGAGACCCAGTACTTC
TRBJ1-4,-,TRBV30,TRBD1,CAWRGTGVANEKLFF,TGTGCCTGGAGGGGGACAGGGGTGGCTAATGAAAAACTGTTTTTT
TRBJ2-7,-,TRBV30,-,CAWSPRDILYEQYF,TGTGCCTGGAGTCCAAGGGACATTCTATACGAGCAGTACTTC
TRBJ1-1,-,TRBV29-1,-,CSGPIGGTGEAFF,TGCAGCGGTCCTATAGGGGGAACAGGTGAAGCTTTCTTT
TRBJ1-1,few,TRBV4-1,-,CASSQGSSRLGAFF,TGCGCCAGCAGCCAAGGAAGCTCGCGACTGGGAGCTTTCTTT
TRBJ2-7,-,TRBV2,TRBD2,CASSVGTSGGSYEQYF,TGTGCCAGCAGCGTTGGGACTAGCGGGGGTTCCTACGAGCAGTACTTC
TRBJ2-6,-,TRBV11-1,-,CASSLGLTGANVLTF,TGTGCCAGCAGCTTAGGACTCACTGGGGCCAACGTCCTGACTTTC
TRBJ2-3,-,TRBV6-5,TRBD2,CASNPGRVSDTQYF,TGTGCCAGCAACCCGGGGAGGGTATCAGATACGCAGTATTTT
TRBJ2-7,-,TRBV29-1,TRBD1,CSVQGGYEQYF,TGCAGCGTACAGGGGGGATACGAGCAGTACTTC
TRBJ2-7,-,TRBV12-3/TRBV12-4,TRBD1,CASSGDSPYEQYF,TGTGCCAGCAGTGGGGACAGCCCCTACGAGCAGTACTTC
TRBJ2-5,-,TRBV5-1,-,CASSWSGEIQETQYF,TGCGCCAGCAGCTGGAGCGGAGAGATCCAAGAGACCCAGTACTTC
TRBJ2-3,-,TRBV24-1,TRBD1,CATSDYHRGITDTQYF,TGTGCCACCAGTGATTATCACAGGGGAATAACAGATACGCAGTATTTT
TRBJ2-7,-,TRBV14,-,CASSHEIAAPTGQYF,TGTGCCAGCAGCCATGAGATAGCGGCCCCTACGGGGCAGTACTTC
TRBJ1-5,-,TRBV6-5,-,CASRRTAGQPQHF,TGTGCCAGCAGGAGGACTGCGGGGCAGCCCCAGCATTTT
TRBJ2-7,-,TRBV6-1,-,CASSEKPRWYF,TGTGCCAGCAGTGAAAAGCCCCGGTGGTACTTC
TRBJ1-3,few,TRBV18,TRBD1,CASSRLSRQGSGNTIYF,TGTGCCAGCTCACGCCTCTCTCGACAGGGCTCTGGAAACACCATATATTTT
TRBJ2-1,-,TRBV11-3,-,CASSLEGGGRDEQFF,TGTGCCAGCAGCTTAGAAGGGGGGGGCCGCGATGAGCAGTTCTTC
TRBJ2-3,-,TRBV3-1/TRBV3-2,-,CASSQWTGGTDTQYF,TGTGCCAGCAGCCAGTGGACCGGGGGTACAGATACGCAGTATTTT
TRBJ1-3,-,TRBV5-6,-,CASSLARYMDTIYF,TGTGCCAGCAGCTTGGCTAGGTATATGGACACCATATATTTT
TRBJ1-1,-,TRBV10-3,-,CAISDRKNTEAFF,TGTGCCATCAGTGACAGGAAGAACACTGAAGCTTTCTTT
TRBJ1-5,once,TRBV5-1,TRBD1,CASSPGGSQHF,TGCGCCAGCAGCCCAGGGGGTAGCCAGCATTTT
TRBJ1-6,-,TRBV3-1/TRBV3-2,TRBD1,CASSHPAGQGVDSPLHF,TGTGCCAGCAGCCACCCGGCCGGACAGGGCGTGGATTCACCCCTCCACTTT
TRBJ1-1,-,TRBV16,-,CASSQRDGVINTEAFF,TGTGCCAGCAGCCAACGCGACGGGGTCATAAACACTGAAGCTTTCTTT
TRBJ1-2,once,TRBV10-2,TRBD1,CASRGGDRSYGYTF,TGCGCCAGCAGGGGGGGGGACAGGAGCTATGGCTACACCTTC
TRBJ2-7,-,TRBV28,-,CASSFEDSYEQYF,TGTGCCAGCAGTTTTGAGGACTCCTACGAGCAGTACTTC
TRBJ2-7,-,TRBV7-2,TRBD2,CASDAAGGTYEQYF,TGTGCCAGCGATGCGGCGGGAGGTACGTACGAGCAGTACTTC
TRBJ1-2,-,TRBV5-6,-,CASSFGGNYGYTF,TGTGCCAGCAGCTTTGGGGGGAACTATGGCTACACCTTC
TRBJ1-5,-,TRBV2,-,CASSDLDSLTEPQHF,TGTGCCAGCAGTGACCTTGACAGCCTGACTGAGCCCCAGCATTTT
TRBJ2-5,-,TRBV5-1,TRBD1,CASSFGTGGRETQYF,TGCGCCAGCAGCTTCGGGACAGGGGGCAGGGAGACCCAGTACTTC
TRBJ1-2,-,TRBV2,-,CASSATGSYGYTF,TGTGCCAGCAGTGCCACAGGGTCCTATGGCTACACCTTC
TRBJ1-1,-,TRBV5-4,-,CASSSGGIGNTEAFF,TGTGCCAGCAGCTCCGGGGGGATTGGGAACACTGAAGCTTTCTTT
TRBJ2-7,-,TRBV5-6,TRBD2,CASSSSGSYEQYF,TGTGCCAGCAGCTCCAGCGGGAGTTACGAGCAGTACTTC
TRBJ2-7,-,TRBV29-1,TRBD2,CSGQGLAGAGYEQYF,TGCAGCGGACAGGGACTAGCGGGGGCAGGGTACGAGCAGTACTTC
TRBJ1-6,few,TRBV6-5,-,CASSYIQGFNSPLHF,TGTGCCAGCAGTTACATACAGGGTTTTAATTCACCCCTCCACTTT
TRBJ2-7,-,TRBV18,-,CASSPSRLGSYEQYF,TGTGCCAGCTCACCATCGAGACTCGGCTCCTACGAGCAGTACTTC
TRBJ1-5,-,TRBV19,TRBD1,CASRPQGTVQPQHF,TGTGCCAGTAGACCACAGGGGACGGTTCAGCCCCAGCATTTT
TRBJ2-1,-,TRBV27,-,CASSWGGDNEQFF,TGTGCCAGCAGTTGGGGCGGGGACAATGAGCAGTTCTTC